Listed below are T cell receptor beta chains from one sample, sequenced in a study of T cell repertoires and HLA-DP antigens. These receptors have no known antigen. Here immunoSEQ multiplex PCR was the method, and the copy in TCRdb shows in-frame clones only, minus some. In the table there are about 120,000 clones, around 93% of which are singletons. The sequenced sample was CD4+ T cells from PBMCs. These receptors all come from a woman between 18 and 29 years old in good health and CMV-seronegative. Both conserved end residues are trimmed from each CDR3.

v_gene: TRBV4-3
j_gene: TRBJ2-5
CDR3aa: ASSQAGRATQY

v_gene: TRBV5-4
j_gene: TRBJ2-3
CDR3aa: ASSSGQAGQDTQY

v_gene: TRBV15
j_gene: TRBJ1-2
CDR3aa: ATSRVGLSYGYT

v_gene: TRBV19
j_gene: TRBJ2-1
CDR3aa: ASSILYSYNEQF

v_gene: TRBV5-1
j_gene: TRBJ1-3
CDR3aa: ASSGTGLLAGNTIY

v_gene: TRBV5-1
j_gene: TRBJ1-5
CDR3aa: ASSFMTGTSGGRQPQH

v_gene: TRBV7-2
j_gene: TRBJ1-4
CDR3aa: ASSFMGSGDEKLF

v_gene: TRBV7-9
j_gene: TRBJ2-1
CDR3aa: ASSLRQGLAGPSYNEQF

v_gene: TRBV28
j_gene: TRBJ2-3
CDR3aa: ASRRGQGYGTDTQY

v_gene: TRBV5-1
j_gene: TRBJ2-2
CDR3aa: ASSKGQGDTGELF

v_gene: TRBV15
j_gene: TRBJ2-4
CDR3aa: ATSAGFAGDIQY

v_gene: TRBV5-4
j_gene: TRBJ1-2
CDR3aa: ASSPPNRPIFTSYT

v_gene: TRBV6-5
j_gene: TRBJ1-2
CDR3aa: ASSGGSVGYGYT

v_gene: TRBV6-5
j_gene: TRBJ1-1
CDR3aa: ASSYVGENTEAF

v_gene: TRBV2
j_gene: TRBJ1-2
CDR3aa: ASSGTGSYGYT

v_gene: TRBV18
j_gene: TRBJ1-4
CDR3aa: ASSLNQGWGEKLF

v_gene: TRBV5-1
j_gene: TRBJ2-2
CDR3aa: ASSPPGQTNTGELF

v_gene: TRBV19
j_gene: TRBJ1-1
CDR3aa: ASRTGHSNTEAF

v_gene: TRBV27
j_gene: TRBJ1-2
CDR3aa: ASSHPPGTGGYGYT